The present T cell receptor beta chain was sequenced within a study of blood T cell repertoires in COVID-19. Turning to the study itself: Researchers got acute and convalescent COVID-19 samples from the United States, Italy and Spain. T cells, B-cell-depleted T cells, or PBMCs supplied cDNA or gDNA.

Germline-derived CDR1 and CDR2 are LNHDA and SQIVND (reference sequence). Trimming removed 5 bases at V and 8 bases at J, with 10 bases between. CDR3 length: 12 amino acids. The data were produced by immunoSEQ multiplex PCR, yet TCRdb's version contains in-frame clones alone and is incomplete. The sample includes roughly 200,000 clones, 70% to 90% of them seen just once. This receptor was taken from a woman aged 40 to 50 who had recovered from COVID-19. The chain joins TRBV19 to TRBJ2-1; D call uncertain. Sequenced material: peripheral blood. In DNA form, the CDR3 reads TGTGCCAGTAGTGCCCAACTCCATGAGCAGTTCTTC. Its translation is CASSAQLHEQFF.